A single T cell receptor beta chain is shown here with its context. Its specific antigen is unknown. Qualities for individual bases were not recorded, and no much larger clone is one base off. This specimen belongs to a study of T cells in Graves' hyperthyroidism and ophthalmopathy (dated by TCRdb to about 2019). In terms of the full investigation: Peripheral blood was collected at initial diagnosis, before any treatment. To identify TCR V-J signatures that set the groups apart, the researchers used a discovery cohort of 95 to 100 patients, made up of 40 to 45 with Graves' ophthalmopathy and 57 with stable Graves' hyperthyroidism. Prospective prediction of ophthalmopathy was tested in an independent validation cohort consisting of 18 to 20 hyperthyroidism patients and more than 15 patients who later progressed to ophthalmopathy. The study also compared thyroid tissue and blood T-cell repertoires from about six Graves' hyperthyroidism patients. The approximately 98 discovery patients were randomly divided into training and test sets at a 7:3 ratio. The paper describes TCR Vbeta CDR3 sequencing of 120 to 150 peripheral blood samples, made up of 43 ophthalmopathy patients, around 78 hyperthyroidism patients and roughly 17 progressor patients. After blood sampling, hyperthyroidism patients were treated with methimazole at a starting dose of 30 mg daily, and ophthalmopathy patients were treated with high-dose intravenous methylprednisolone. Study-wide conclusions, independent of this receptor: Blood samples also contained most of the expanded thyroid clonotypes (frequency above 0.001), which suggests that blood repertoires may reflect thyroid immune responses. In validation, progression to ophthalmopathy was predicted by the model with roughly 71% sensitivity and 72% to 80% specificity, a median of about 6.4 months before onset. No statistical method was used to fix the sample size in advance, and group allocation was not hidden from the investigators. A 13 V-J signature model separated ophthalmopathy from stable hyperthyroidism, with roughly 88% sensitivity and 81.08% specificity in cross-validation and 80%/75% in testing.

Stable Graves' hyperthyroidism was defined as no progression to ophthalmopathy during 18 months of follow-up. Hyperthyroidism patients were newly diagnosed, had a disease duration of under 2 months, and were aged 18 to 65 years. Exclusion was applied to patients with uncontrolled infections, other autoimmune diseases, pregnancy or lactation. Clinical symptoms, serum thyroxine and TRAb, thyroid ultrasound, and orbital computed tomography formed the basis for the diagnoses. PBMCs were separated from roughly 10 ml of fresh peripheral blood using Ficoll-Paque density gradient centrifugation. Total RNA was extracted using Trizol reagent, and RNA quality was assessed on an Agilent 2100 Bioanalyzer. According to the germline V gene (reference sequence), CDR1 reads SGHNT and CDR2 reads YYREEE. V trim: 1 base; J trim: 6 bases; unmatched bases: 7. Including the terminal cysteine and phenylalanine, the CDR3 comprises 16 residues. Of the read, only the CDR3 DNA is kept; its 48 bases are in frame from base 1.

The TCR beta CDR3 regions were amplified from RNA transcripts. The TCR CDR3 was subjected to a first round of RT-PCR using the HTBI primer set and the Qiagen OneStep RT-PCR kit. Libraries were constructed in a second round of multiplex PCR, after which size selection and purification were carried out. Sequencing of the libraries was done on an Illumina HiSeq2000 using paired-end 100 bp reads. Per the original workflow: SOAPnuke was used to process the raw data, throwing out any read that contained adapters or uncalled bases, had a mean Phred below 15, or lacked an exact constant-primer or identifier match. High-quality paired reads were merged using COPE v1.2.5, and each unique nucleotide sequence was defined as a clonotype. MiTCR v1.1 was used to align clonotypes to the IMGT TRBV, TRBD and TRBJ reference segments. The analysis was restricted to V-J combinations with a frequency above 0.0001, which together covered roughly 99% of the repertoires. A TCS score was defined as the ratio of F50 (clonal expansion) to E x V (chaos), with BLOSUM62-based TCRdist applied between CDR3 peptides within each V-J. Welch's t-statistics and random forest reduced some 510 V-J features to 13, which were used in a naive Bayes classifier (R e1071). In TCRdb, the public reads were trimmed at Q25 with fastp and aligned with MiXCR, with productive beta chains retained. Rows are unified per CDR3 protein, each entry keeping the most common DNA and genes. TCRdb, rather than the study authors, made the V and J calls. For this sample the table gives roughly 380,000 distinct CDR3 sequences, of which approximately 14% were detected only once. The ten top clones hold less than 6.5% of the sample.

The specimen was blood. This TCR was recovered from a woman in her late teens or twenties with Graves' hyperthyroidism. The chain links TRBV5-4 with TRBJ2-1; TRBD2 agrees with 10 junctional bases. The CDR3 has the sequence CASSLNRAGGGNEQFF. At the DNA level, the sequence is TGTGCCAGCAGCTTGAATAGAGCGGGAGGGGGCAATGAGCAGTTCTTC.